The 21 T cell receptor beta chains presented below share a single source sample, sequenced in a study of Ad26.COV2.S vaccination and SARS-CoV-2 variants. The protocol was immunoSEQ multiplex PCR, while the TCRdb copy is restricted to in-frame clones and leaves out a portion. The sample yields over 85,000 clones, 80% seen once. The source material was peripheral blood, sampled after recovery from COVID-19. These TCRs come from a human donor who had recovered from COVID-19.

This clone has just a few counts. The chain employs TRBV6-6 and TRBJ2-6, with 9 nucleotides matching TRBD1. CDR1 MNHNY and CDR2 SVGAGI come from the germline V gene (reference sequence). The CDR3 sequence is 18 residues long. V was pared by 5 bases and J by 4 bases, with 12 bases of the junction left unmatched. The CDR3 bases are TGTGCCAGCAGTCATCAAACCGGGACAGGGTCCGGGGCCAACGTCCTGACTTTC. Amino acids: CASSHQTGTGSGANVLTF.

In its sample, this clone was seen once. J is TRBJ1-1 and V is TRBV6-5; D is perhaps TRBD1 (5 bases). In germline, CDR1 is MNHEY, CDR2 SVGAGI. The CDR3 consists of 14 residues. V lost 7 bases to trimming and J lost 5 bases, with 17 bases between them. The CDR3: CASTLDGRGTEAFF. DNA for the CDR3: TGTGCCAGCACCTTGGACGGTCGGGGGACTGAAGCTTTCTTT.

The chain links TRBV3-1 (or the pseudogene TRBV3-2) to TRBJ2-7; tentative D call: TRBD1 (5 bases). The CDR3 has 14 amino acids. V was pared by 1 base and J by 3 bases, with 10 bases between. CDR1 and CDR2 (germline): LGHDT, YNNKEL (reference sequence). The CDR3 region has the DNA TGTGCCAGCAGCCAAGCAAGGCAGGGCTACGAGCAGTACTTC. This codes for CASSQARQGYEQYF.

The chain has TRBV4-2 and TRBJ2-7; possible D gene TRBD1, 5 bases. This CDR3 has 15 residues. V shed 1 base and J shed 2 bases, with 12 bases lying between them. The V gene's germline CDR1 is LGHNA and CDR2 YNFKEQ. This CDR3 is CASSQAQATTYEQYF. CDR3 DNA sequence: TGTGCCAGCAGCCAAGCACAGGCCACGACCTACGAGCAGTACTTC.

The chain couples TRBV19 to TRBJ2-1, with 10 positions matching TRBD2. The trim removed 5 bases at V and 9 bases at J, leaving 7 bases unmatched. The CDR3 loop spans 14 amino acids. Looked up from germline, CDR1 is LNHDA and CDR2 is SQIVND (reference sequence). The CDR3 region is CASSLRTSGSEQFF. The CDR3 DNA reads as TGTGCCAGTAGTTTGAGGACTAGCGGTAGTGAGCAGTTCTTC.

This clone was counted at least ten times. In nucleotides, the CDR3 is TGTGCCAGCACGGCGGTTGGTGCTGGCACAGATACGCAGTATTTT. It yields the protein CASTAVGAGTDTQYF. The chain is built from TRBV2 and TRBJ2-3; D unresolved. Germline CDR1 SNHLY, CDR2 FYNNEI. V was cut by 7 bases and J by 1 base, with 15 bases left in between. The CDR3 runs to 15 residues.

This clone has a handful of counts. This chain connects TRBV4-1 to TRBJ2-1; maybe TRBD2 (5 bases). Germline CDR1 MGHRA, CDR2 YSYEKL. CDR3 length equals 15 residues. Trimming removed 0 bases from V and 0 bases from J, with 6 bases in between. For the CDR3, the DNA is TGCGCCAGCAGCCAAGACGGGAACTCCTACAATGAGCAGTTCTTC. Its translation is CASSQDGNSYNEQFF.

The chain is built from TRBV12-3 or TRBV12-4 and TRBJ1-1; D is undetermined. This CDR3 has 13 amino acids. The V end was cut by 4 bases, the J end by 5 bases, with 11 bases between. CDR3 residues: CASSSTSRTEAFF. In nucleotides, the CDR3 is TGTGCCAGCAGTTCGACTAGTCGAACTGAAGCTTTCTTT.

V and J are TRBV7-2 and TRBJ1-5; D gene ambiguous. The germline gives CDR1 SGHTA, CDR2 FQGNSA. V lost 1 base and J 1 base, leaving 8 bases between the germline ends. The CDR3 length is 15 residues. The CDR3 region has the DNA TGTGCCAGCAGCTTAGAAGGGATAAGCAATCAGCCCCAGCATTTT. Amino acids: CASSLEGISNQPQHF.

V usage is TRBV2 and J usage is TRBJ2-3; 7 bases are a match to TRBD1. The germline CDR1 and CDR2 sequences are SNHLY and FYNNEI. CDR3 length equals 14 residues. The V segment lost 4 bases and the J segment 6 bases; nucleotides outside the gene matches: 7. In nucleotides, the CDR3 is TGTGCCAGCAGTGTCGGACAGGTCAGGGATACGCAGTATTTT. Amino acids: CASSVGQVRDTQYF. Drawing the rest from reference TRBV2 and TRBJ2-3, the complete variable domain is EPEVTQTPSHQVTQMGQEVILRCVPISNHLYFYWYRQILGQKVEFLVSFYNNEISEKSEIFDDQFSVERPDGSNFTLKIRSTKLEDSAMYFCASSVGQVRDTQYFGPGTRLTVL.

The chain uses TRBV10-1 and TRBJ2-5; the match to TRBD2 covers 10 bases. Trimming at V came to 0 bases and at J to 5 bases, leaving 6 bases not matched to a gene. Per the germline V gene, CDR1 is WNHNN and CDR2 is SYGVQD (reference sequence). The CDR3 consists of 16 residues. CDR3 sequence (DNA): TGCGCCAGCAGTGAGTCGATAGCGGGGGGCCTCGAGACCCAGTACTTC. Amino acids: CASSESIAGGLETQYF.

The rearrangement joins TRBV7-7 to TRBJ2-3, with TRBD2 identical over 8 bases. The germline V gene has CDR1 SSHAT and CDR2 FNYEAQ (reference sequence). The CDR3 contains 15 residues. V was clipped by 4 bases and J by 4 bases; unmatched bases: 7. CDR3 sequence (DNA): TGTGCCAGCAGCTCCGGGACTAGTATTGCAGATACGCAGTATTTT. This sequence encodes CASSSGTSIADTQYF.

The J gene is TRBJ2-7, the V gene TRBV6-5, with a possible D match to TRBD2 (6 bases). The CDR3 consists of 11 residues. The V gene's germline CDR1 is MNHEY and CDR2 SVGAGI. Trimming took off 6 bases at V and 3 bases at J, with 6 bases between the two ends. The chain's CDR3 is CASRRGYEQYF. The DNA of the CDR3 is TGTGCCAGCAGGCGGGGCTACGAGCAGTACTTC.

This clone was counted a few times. DNA of the CDR3: TGTGCCAGCAGTTACTCCCGGCAGTCTTACTCCTACGAGCAGTACTTC. This translates into CASSYSRQSYSYEQYF. This chain connects TRBV6-5 to TRBJ2-7; D remains unclear. The CDR3 extends over 16 amino acids. From germline, CDR1 is MNHEY and CDR2 SVGAGI. V lost 0 bases to trimming and J lost 0 bases, with 12 bases between them.

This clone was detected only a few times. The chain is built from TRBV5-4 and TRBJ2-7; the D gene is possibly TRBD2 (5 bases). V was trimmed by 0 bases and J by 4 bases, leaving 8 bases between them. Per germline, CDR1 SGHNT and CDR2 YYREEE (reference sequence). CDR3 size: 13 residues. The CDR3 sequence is CASSLDGNYEQYF. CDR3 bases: TGTGCCAGCAGCTTGGACGGGAATTACGAGCAGTACTTC.

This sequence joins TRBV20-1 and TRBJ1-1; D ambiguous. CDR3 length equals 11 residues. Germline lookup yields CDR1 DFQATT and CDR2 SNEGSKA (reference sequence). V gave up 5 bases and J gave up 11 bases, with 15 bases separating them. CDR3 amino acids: CSASFSGGAFF. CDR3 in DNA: TGCAGTGCTTCCTTTTCCGGCGGGGCTTTCTTT.

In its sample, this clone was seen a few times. DNA of the CDR3: TGTGCCAGCAGTTCAGCCCAATTGAAGTATGGCTACACCTTC. Its protein is CASSSAQLKYGYTF. The V call is TRBV7-9, the J call TRBJ1-2; D gene unclear. The germline gives CDR1 SEHNR, CDR2 FQNEAQ (reference sequence). V dropped 6 bases and J dropped 5 bases, with 16 bases sitting between them. The CDR3 extends over 14 amino acids. Supplemented by reference TRBV7-9 and TRBJ1-2, the full variable domain reads DTGVSQNPRHKITKRGQNVTFRCDPISEHNRLYWYRQTLGQGPEFLTYFQNEAQLEKSRLLSDRFSAERPKGSFSTLEIQRTEQGDSAMYLCASSSAQLKYGYTFGSGTRLTVV.

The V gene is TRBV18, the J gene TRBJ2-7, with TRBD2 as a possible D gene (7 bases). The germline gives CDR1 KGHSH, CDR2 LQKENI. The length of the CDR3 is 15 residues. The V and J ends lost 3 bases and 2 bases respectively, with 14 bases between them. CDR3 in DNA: TGTGCCAGCTCACCTCGGAGGGGGGGGGCCTACGAGCAGTACTTC. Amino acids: CASSPRRGGAYEQYF.

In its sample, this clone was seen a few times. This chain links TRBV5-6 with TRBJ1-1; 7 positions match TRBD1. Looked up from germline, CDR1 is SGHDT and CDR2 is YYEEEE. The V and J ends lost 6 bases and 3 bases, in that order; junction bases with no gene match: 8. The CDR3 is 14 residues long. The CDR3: CASNFRGGHTEAFF. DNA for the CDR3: TGTGCCAGCAACTTCCGAGGGGGCCACACTGAAGCTTTCTTT.

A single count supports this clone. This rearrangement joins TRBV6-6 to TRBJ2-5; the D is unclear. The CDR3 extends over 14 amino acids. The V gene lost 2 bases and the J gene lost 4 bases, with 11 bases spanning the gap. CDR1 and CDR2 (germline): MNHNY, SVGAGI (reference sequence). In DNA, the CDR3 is TGTGCCAGCAGTTACCTGACCAGATCAGAGACCCAGTACTTC. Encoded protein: CASSYLTRSETQYF.

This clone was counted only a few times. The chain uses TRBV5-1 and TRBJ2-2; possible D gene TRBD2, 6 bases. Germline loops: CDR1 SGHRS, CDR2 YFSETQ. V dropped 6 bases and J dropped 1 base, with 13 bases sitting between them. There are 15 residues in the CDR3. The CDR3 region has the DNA TGCGCCAGCATGCTCGATAGCGGGAACACCGGGGAGCTGTTTTTT. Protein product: CASMLDSGNTGELFF.